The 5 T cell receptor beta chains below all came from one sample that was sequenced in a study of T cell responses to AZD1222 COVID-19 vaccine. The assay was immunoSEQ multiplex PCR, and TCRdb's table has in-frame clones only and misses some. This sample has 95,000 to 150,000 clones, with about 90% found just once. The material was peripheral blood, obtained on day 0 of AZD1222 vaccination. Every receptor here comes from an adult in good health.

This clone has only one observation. This CDR3 is CASSYRGQGVREQYF. CDR3 coding DNA: TGTGCCAGCAGTTACCGGGGACAGGGGGTTCGCGAGCAGTACTTC. The chain carries TRBV6-2 or TRBV6-3 and TRBJ2-7; 11 nucleotides match TRBD1. The germline V gene encodes CDR1 MNHEY and CDR2 SVGEGT. The CDR3 totals 15 residues. V gave up 2 bases and J gave up 6 bases; unmatched junction bases: 6.

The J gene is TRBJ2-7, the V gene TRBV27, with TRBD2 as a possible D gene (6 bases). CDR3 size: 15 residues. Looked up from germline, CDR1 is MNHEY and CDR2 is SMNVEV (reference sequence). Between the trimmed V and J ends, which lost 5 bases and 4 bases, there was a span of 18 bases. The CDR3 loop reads CASSPLGGVGYEQYF. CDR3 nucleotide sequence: TGTGCCAGCAGTCCCCTCGGAGGGGTCGGGTACGAGCAGTACTTC.

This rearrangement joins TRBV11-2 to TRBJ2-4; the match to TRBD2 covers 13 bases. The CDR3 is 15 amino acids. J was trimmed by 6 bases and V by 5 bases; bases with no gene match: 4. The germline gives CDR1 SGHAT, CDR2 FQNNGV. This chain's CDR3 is CASSRTSGRGNIQYF. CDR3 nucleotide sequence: TGTGCCAGCAGCAGGACTAGCGGGAGAGGAAACATTCAGTACTTC.

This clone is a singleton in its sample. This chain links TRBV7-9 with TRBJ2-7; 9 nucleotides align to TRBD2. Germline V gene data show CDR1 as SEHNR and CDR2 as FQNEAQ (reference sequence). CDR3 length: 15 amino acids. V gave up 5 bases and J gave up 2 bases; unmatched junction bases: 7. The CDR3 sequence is CASSEGLADTYEQYF. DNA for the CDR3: TGTGCCAGCAGCGAGGGACTAGCCGATACCTACGAGCAGTACTTC.

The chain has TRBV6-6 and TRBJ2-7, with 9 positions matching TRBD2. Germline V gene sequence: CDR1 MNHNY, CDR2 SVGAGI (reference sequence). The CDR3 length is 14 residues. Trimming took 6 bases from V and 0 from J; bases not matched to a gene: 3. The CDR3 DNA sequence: TGTGCCAGCAGCTTAGCGGGGGCCTCCTACGAGCAGTACTTC. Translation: CASSLAGASYEQYF.